These T cell receptor beta chains were read from a single sample in a study of shared clonotypes between healthy human individuals. TCRdb's table, derived via immunoSEQ multiplex PCR, lists solely in-frame clones and lacks some. The table shows millions of clones, with 85% to 95% occurring only once. The sample consisted of naive CD8+ T cells from PBMCs. Source of these receptors: a man aged 18 to 35 in good health. Some clones in this sample may be carry-over from other donors' samples. The CDR3 runs from the conserved cysteine through the conserved F or W. A D gene is named only where the DNA matches it firmly. For some rows the clone size is stated as once, few or many, or as a class when expanded; others skip it.

D gene: TRBD1
clone size: NA
J gene: TRBJ1-5
V gene: TRBV19
CDR3 DNA: TGTGCCAGTATCGCGACAGGGATAGGCAATCAGCCCCAGCATTTT
CDR3 protein: CASIATGIGNQPQHF

D gene: NA
clone size: once
J gene: TRBJ2-5
V gene: TRBV6-5
CDR3 DNA: TGTGCCAGCATGGAGGGCAGGGCGGGTGAGACCCAGTACTTC
CDR3 protein: CASMEGRAGETQYF

D gene: TRBD2
clone size: NA
J gene: TRBJ2-1
V gene: TRBV7-3
CDR3 DNA: TGTGCCAGCAGCTTCACAGGGACTAGCGGGATCGATGAGCAGTTCTTC
CDR3 protein: CASSFTGTSGIDEQFF

D gene: NA
clone size: NA
J gene: TRBJ2-7
V gene: TRBV27
CDR3 DNA: TGTGCCAGCAGTTTATCAAATAGTCGGGACGAGCAGTACTTC
CDR3 protein: CASSLSNSRDEQYF

D gene: NA
clone size: NA
J gene: TRBJ1-2
V gene: TRBV27
CDR3 DNA: TGTGCCAGCAGTTTTTCGGGGAACTATGGCTACACCTTC
CDR3 protein: CASSFSGNYGYTF

D gene: NA
clone size: once
J gene: TRBJ2-5
V gene: TRBV27
CDR3 DNA: TGTGCCAGCAGTCACAGTACGAAACGGCTTTTATTCCAAGAGACCCAGTACTTC
CDR3 protein: CASSHSTKRLLFQETQYF

D gene: NA
clone size: NA
J gene: TRBJ2-2
V gene: TRBV5-1
CDR3 DNA: TGCGCCAGCAGTACTACCGGGGAGCTGTTTTTT
CDR3 protein: CASSTTGELFF

D gene: NA
clone size: NA
J gene: TRBJ1-2
V gene: TRBV4-1
CDR3 DNA: TGCGCCAGCAGCCAAATAGAGGTCGGCTATGGCTACACCTTC
CDR3 protein: CASSQIEVGYGYTF

D gene: NA
clone size: NA
J gene: TRBJ2-1
V gene: TRBV27
CDR3 DNA: TGTGCCAGCAGTGCCAGGAATTACAATGAGCAGTTCTTC
CDR3 protein: CASSARNYNEQFF

D gene: NA
clone size: few
J gene: TRBJ2-7
V gene: TRBV2
CDR3 DNA: TGTGCCACCACTTGGGAGCGAGAGGAGCAGTACTTC
CDR3 protein: CATTWEREEQYF

D gene: NA
clone size: NA
J gene: TRBJ1-1
V gene: TRBV27
CDR3 DNA: TGTGCCAGCAGTTTTGGGGGGGCGCACACTGAAGCTTTCTTT
CDR3 protein: CASSFGGAHTEAFF

D gene: TRBD2
clone size: NA
J gene: TRBJ2-5
V gene: TRBV14
CDR3 DNA: TGTGCCAGCAGCCAGACTAGCGGGGTAGCCTTCCAAGAGACCCAGTACTTC
CDR3 protein: CASSQTSGVAFQETQYF

D gene: NA
clone size: NA
J gene: TRBJ2-7
V gene: TRBV5-1
CDR3 DNA: TGCGCCAGCAGCTCCGAGGTGTACGAGCAGTACTTC
CDR3 protein: CASSSEVYEQYF

D gene: TRBD1
clone size: NA
J gene: TRBJ2-7
V gene: TRBV5-4
CDR3 DNA: TGTGCCAGCAGCGAACCAGGACAGGGAAAGCACTACGAGCAGTACTTC
CDR3 protein: CASSEPGQGKHYEQYF

D gene: NA
clone size: NA
J gene: TRBJ2-1
V gene: TRBV28
CDR3 DNA: TGTGCCAGCAGACCAGCCTACGTGGGCTACGAGCAGTTCTTC
CDR3 protein: CASRPAYVGYEQFF

D gene: NA
clone size: once
J gene: TRBJ2-1
V gene: TRBV7-8
CDR3 DNA: TGTGCCAGCAGCTTAGTAGTGGGATCTCAACCTGAGCAGTTCTTC
CDR3 protein: CASSLVVGSQPEQFF

D gene: TRBD2
clone size: NA
J gene: TRBJ2-5
V gene: TRBV9
CDR3 DNA: TGTGCCAGCAGCCCTTGGGAGGGCTTAGGAGAGACCCAGTACTTC
CDR3 protein: CASSPWEGLGETQYF

D gene: NA
clone size: NA
J gene: TRBJ2-7
V gene: TRBV6-5
CDR3 DNA: TGTGCCAGCAGTTACTCTGGGGGGTCTAACTACGAGCAGTACTTC
CDR3 protein: CASSYSGGSNYEQYF

D gene: TRBD1
clone size: once
J gene: TRBJ1-2
V gene: TRBV27
CDR3 DNA: TGTGCCAGCAGTCTGGACAGGGGGGGTGACTATGGCTACACCTTC
CDR3 protein: CASSLDRGGDYGYTF

D gene: NA
clone size: NA
J gene: TRBJ2-7
V gene: TRBV19
CDR3 DNA: TGTGCCAGTATGGGGGACACATACGAGCAGTACTTC
CDR3 protein: CASMGDTYEQYF

D gene: TRBD2
clone size: NA
J gene: TRBJ2-1
V gene: TRBV27
CDR3 DNA: TGTGCCAGCAGTTTATCCGCTAGCGGGAGCCGGTTCTTC
CDR3 protein: CASSLSASGSRFF

D gene: TRBD1
clone size: NA
J gene: TRBJ2-3
V gene: TRBV6-1
CDR3 DNA: TGTGCCAGCAGGGACAGGGACTCCACAGATACGCAGTATTTT
CDR3 protein: CASRDRDSTDTQYF

D gene: NA
clone size: once
J gene: TRBJ2-7
V gene: TRBV6-5
CDR3 DNA: TGTGCCAGCCATCCCGAGCAGTACTTC
CDR3 protein: CASHPEQYF

D gene: NA
clone size: few
J gene: TRBJ1-5
V gene: TRBV6-6
CDR3 DNA: TGTGCCAGCACCCCTCGCGGTTTAGCTCAGCCCCAGCATTTT
CDR3 protein: CASTPRGLAQPQHF

D gene: NA
clone size: NA
J gene: TRBJ1-1
V gene: TRBV7-3
CDR3 DNA: TGTGCCAGCAGCTTATCAGAAAACACTGAAGCTTTCTTT
CDR3 protein: CASSLSENTEAFF

D gene: NA
clone size: NA
J gene: TRBJ2-7
V gene: TRBV27
CDR3 DNA: TGTGCCAGCAGTACAGAAATGGGGAAATACGAGCAGTACTTC
CDR3 protein: CASSTEMGKYEQYF

D gene: NA
clone size: NA
J gene: TRBJ2-7
V gene: TRBV2
CDR3 DNA: TGTGCCAGCAGGGAAGGACCGTTGCCTTACGAGCAGTACTTC
CDR3 protein: CASREGPLPYEQYF

D gene: TRBD2
clone size: NA
J gene: TRBJ2-5
V gene: TRBV28
CDR3 DNA: TGTGCCAGCAGTCCGTTAGCGGGAGTCCGGGAGACCCAGTACTTC
CDR3 protein: CASSPLAGVRETQYF

D gene: NA
clone size: NA
J gene: TRBJ2-1
V gene: TRBV7-9
CDR3 DNA: TGTGCCAGCAGCTTAAATATTGGTGAGCAGTTCTTC
CDR3 protein: CASSLNIGEQFF

D gene: NA
clone size: NA
J gene: TRBJ2-7
V gene: TRBV28
CDR3 DNA: TGTGCCAGCAGTACCGGCGGGGGCGACTACGAGCAGTACTTC
CDR3 protein: CASSTGGGDYEQYF

D gene: NA
clone size: NA
J gene: TRBJ2-1
V gene: TRBV7-9
CDR3 DNA: TGTGCCAGCAGCTTAGCGGCCGGACGAGAAGTCTTC
CDR3 protein: CASSLAAGREVF

D gene: NA
clone size: NA
J gene: TRBJ2-1
V gene: TRBV28
CDR3 DNA: TGTGCCAGCAATAGGGGGAGGGCCAATGAGCAGTTCTTC
CDR3 protein: CASNRGRANEQFF

D gene: NA
clone size: NA
J gene: TRBJ2-1
V gene: TRBV27
CDR3 DNA: TGTGCCAGCAGTCCCACGAGGGATTTCGCCTACAATGAGCAGTTCTTC
CDR3 protein: CASSPTRDFAYNEQFF

D gene: NA
clone size: NA
J gene: TRBJ1-2
V gene: TRBV15
CDR3 DNA: TGTGCCACCAGCAGTAAAGTTGGTGGAAGCAACTATGGCTACACCTTC
CDR3 protein: CATSSKVGGSNYGYTF

D gene: NA
clone size: NA
J gene: TRBJ2-5
V gene: TRBV27
CDR3 DNA: TGTGCCAGCAGTTTATTGACGGCCGGCGAGACCCAGTACTTC
CDR3 protein: CASSLLTAGETQYF

D gene: TRBD2
clone size: NA
J gene: TRBJ2-2
V gene: TRBV9
CDR3 DNA: TGTGCCAGCAGCGTCTACCGGGAGGGCGGGGAGCTGTTTTTT
CDR3 protein: CASSVYREGGELFF

D gene: TRBD2
clone size: NA
J gene: TRBJ2-7
V gene: TRBV28
CDR3 DNA: TGTGCCAGCAGTTTTCTCCTAGCGGGAGGGAAGGAGCAGTACTTC
CDR3 protein: CASSFLLAGGKEQYF

D gene: NA
clone size: NA
J gene: TRBJ2-7
V gene: TRBV5-5
CDR3 DNA: TGTGCCAGCAGCTTGGGCCCCGAGCAGTACTTC
CDR3 protein: CASSLGPEQYF

D gene: NA
clone size: NA
J gene: TRBJ1-4
V gene: TRBV5-8
CDR3 DNA: TGTGCCAGCAGGACGGACATCTCAACTAATGAAAAACTGTTTTTT
CDR3 protein: CASRTDISTNEKLFF

D gene: TRBD2
clone size: NA
J gene: TRBJ2-7
V gene: TRBV27
CDR3 DNA: TGTGCCAGCAGTCCAAACGCGGGACTAGGTATCTACGAGCAGTACTTC
CDR3 protein: CASSPNAGLGIYEQYF

D gene: NA
clone size: once
J gene: TRBJ1-2
V gene: TRBV11-2
CDR3 DNA: TGTGCCAGCAGCTCGGGGTTTCTCTATGGCTACACCTTC
CDR3 protein: CASSSGFLYGYTF

D gene: NA
clone size: NA
J gene: TRBJ1-2
V gene: TRBV13
CDR3 DNA: TGTGCCAGCAGCTTAAAACGAGGCTACACCTTC
CDR3 protein: CASSLKRGYTF

D gene: TRBD1
clone size: NA
J gene: TRBJ1-1
V gene: TRBV9
CDR3 DNA: TGTGCCAGCAGCGGCTCTTGGACAGGGGGCTTGGTAAACACTGAAGCTTTCTTT
CDR3 protein: CASSGSWTGGLVNTEAFF

D gene: NA
clone size: NA
J gene: TRBJ1-1
V gene: TRBV28
CDR3 DNA: TGTGCCAGCAGCCCCAGGCAGGGAGAAGGGAACACTGAAGCTTTCTTT
CDR3 protein: CASSPRQGEGNTEAFF

D gene: NA
clone size: once
J gene: TRBJ2-5
V gene: TRBV5-1
CDR3 DNA: TGCGCCAGCAGCGACAGTAGGGGTCAAGAGACCCAGTACTTC
CDR3 protein: CASSDSRGQETQYF

D gene: TRBD1
clone size: NA
J gene: TRBJ2-7
V gene: TRBV28
CDR3 DNA: TGTGCCAGCAGTTTATCCCCGGGACAGGTACCTTACGAGCAGTACTTC
CDR3 protein: CASSLSPGQVPYEQYF

D gene: NA
clone size: few
J gene: TRBJ1-1
V gene: TRBV9
CDR3 DNA: TGTGCCAGCAGCGTAGGCAAAGGCGTGAGCACTGAAGCTTTCTTT
CDR3 protein: CASSVGKGVSTEAFF

D gene: TRBD1
clone size: NA
J gene: TRBJ1-2
V gene: TRBV18
CDR3 DNA: TGTGCCAGCTCACTTTCCGGGACAGATAACTATGGCTACACCTTC
CDR3 protein: CASSLSGTDNYGYTF

D gene: TRBD2
clone size: NA
J gene: TRBJ2-3
V gene: TRBV4-2
CDR3 DNA: TGTGCCAGCAGCCAATTCGCGGGAGCCGGCACAGATACGCAGTATTTT
CDR3 protein: CASSQFAGAGTDTQYF